A single sample is the source of the 9 T cell receptor beta chains below, sequenced in a study of blood T cell repertoires in COVID-19. Generated by immunoSEQ multiplex PCR, the TCRdb table keeps only in-frame clones and is missing some. The table lists tens of thousands of clones, approximately 92% of them singletons. Sequenced input: peripheral blood. The receptors derive from a human donor in a cohort sampled during active COVID-19.

The chain has TRBV19 and TRBJ2-2, with D tentatively TRBD1 (6 bases). This CDR3 has 14 amino acids. Trimming took off 4 bases at V and 3 bases at J, with 9 bases between the two ends. CDR1 LNHDA and CDR2 SQIVND come from the germline V gene (reference sequence). The CDR3 sequence is CASSRGGDTGELFF. The CDR3 nucleotides are TGTGCCAGTAGTAGAGGGGGTGACACCGGGGAGCTGTTTTTT.

V gene TRBV24-1 combines with J gene TRBJ2-1, with D unclear. The CDR3 is made up of 14 amino acids. V lost 10 bases and J lost 3, with 15 bases in between. Looked up from germline, CDR1 is KGHDR and CDR2 is SFDVKD. CDR3 amino acids: CATMRLAIYNEQFF. As DNA, the CDR3 is TGTGCCACGATGCGACTGGCGATCTACAATGAGCAGTTCTTC.

The rearrangement uses TRBV7-2 and TRBJ2-5; weak D call: TRBD2 (7 bases). Germline V gene data show CDR1 as SGHTA and CDR2 as FQGNSA. There are 15 residues in the CDR3. The V end lost 1 base, the J end lost 4 bases, and 13 bases lay between the germline ends. CDR3 in amino acids: CASSLDTGRGETQYF. In DNA, the CDR3 is TGTGCCAGCAGCTTAGACACAGGGAGGGGAGAGACCCAGTACTTC.

This clone was seen once. This chain links TRBV11-2 with TRBJ1-1; D is perhaps TRBD1 (5 bases). Trimming left V 1 base short and J 2 bases short, with 14 bases between. The CDR3 runs to 16 residues. Germline V lookup: CDR1 SGHAT, CDR2 FQNNGV. For the CDR3, the DNA is TGTGCCAGCAGCTTAGGGAGGGGAAACCAAAACACTGAAGCTTTCTTT. Protein: CASSLGRGNQNTEAFF.

This chain uses TRBV30 with TRBJ2-7; 12 bases match TRBD1. In germline, CDR1 is GTSNPN, CDR2 SVGIG (reference sequence). The CDR3 sequence is 18 residues long. Germline trimming cut 6 bases from V and 1 base from J; bases unmatched to any gene: 16. The DNA of the CDR3 is TGTGCCTGCCCGACCGGGACAGGGGGCAGAGTTCGGTCCTACGAGCAGTACTTC. As protein: CACPTGTGGRVRSYEQYF.

V is TRBV5-1 and J is TRBJ1-4; D unresolved. Germline V gene sequence: CDR1 SGHRS, CDR2 YFSETQ. CDR3 size: 14 residues. V was cut by 4 bases and J by 8 bases, with 15 bases left in between. The CDR3 is CASSPLAAGEKLFF. The CDR3 DNA sequence: TGCGCCAGCAGCCCGTTAGCCGCGGGGGAAAAACTGTTTTTT.

The chain links TRBV28 to TRBJ2-5; TRBD2 is a possible D gene (6 bases). Per germline, CDR1 MDHEN and CDR2 SYDVKM. V lost 4 bases and J lost 5, with 17 bases in between. The CDR3 contains 15 residues. In DNA, the CDR3 is TGTGCCAGCAGTTCCAACTCCGGGACTCGGGAGACCCAGTACTTC. Its translation is CASSSNSGTRETQYF.

The V gene is TRBV4-1, the J gene TRBJ2-2; tentatively, D is TRBD2 (6 bases). The CDR3 is 15 amino acids. Germline loops: CDR1 MGHRA, CDR2 YSYEKL. V dropped 4 bases and J dropped 6 bases, with 15 bases sitting between them. DNA of the CDR3: TGCGCCAGCAGCCGATTAAACCTAGCGCCCGGGGAGCTGTTTTTT. This codes for CASSRLNLAPGELFF.

The genes are TRBV14 and TRBJ2-7, with TRBD2 matching over 10 bases. Germline CDR1 reads SGHDN; CDR2 reads FVKESK. After removal of 4 bases from V and 4 bases from J, the junction contained 10 bases not matched to a gene. This CDR3 spans 16 amino acids. The DNA for the CDR3 is TGTGCCAGCAGCCCTCTAGCGGGAGCTTCGTCTTACGAGCAGTACTTC. Protein product: CASSPLAGASSYEQYF.